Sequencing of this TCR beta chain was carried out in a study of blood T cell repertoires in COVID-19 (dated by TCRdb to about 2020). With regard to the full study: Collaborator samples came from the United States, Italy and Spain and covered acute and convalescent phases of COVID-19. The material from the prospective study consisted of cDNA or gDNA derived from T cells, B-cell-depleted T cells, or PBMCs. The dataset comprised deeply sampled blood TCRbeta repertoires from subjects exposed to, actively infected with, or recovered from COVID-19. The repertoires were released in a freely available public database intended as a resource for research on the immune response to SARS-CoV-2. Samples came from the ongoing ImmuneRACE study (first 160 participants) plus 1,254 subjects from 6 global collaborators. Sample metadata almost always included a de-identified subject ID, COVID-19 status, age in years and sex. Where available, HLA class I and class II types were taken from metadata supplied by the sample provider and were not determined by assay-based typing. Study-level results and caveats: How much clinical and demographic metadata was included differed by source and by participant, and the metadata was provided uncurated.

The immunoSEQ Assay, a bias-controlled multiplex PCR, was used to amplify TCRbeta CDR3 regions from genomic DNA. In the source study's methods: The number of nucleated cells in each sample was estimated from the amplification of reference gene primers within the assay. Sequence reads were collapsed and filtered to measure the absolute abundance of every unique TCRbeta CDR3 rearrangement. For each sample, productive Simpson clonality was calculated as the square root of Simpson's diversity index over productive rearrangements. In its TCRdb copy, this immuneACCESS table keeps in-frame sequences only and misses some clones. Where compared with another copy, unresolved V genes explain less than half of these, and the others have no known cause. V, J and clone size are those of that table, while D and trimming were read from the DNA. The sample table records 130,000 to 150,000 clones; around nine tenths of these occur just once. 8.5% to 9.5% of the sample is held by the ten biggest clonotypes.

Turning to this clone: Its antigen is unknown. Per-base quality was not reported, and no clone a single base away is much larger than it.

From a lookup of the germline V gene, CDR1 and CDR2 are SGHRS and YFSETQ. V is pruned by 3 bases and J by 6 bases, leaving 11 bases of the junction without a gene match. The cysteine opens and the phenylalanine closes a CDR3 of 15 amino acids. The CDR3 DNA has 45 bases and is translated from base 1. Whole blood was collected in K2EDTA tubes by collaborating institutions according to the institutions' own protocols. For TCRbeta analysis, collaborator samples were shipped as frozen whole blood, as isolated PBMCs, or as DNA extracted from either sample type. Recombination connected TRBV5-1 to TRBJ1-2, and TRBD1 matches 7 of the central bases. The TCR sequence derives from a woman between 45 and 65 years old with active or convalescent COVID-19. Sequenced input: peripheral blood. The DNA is TGCGCCAGCAGCTCGAGGGACAGCCCAGCTCATGGCTACACCTTC. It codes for CASSSRDSPAHGYTF.